A single sample is the source of the 16 T cell receptor beta chains below, sequenced in a study of blood T cell repertoires in COVID-19. Assay: immunoSEQ multiplex PCR; the TCRdb copy retains only in-frame clones and omits some. The sample includes about 320,000 clones, 90% seen only once; the top ten take approximately 2.5%. Specimen: PBMCs or T cells enriched from blood (not recorded which). The origin of the receptors is a man between 60 and 75 years old who had recovered from COVID-19.

The gene calls are TRBV18 and TRBJ1-1; possibly TRBD1 for D (6 bases). Germline values: CDR1 KGHSH, CDR2 LQKENI. This CDR3 has 15 amino acids. Between the trimmed V and J ends, which lost 3 bases and 0 bases, there was a span of 11 bases. CDR3 DNA: TGTGCCAGCTCACCCTGGACAGAAATGAACACTGAAGCTTTCTTT. Its translation: CASSPWTEMNTEAFF.

This clone appeared once. The rearrangement joins TRBV27 to TRBJ2-7; TRBD2 matches 8 bases. The CDR3 is made up of 13 amino acids. V was clipped by 9 bases and J by 2 bases; unmatched bases: 6. Germline V gene data show CDR1 as MNHEY and CDR2 as SMNVEV (reference sequence). The CDR3 protein is CASGAGAAYEQYF. Written as DNA, the CDR3 is TGTGCCAGTGGAGCGGGGGCCGCCTACGAGCAGTACTTC.

The chain couples TRBV6-5 to TRBJ1-1, with D perhaps TRBD1 (6 bases). Trimming shortened V by 8 bases and J by 1 base, and 14 bases separated the two germline ends. This CDR3 has 14 amino acids. Germline lookup yields CDR1 MNHEY and CDR2 SVGAGI. CDR3 region: CASGSTGPNTEAFF. CDR3 DNA: TGTGCCAGCGGGTCGACAGGACCGAACACTGAAGCTTTCTTT.

Of note for this clone: Other DNA sequences in this specimen translate into the identical CDR3. The chain couples TRBV7-3 to TRBJ2-7; TRBD2 agrees at 7 bases. Per the germline V gene, CDR1 is SGHTA and CDR2 is FQGTGA. J gave up 3 bases and V 2 bases, and 1 base lay outside the gene matches. The CDR3 has 13 amino acids. The chain's CDR3 is CASSLGGDYEQYF. The CDR3 coding sequence is TGTGCCAGCAGCTTAGGGGGGGACTACGAGCAGTACTTC.

The rearrangement links TRBV3-1 (or the pseudogene TRBV3-2) to TRBJ2-3; 10 bases match TRBD2. The CDR3 is 15 amino acids. Germline assignment: CDR1 LGHDT and CDR2 YNNKEL (reference sequence). Germline trimming cut 4 bases from V and 6 bases from J; bases unmatched to any gene: 7. CDR3 protein: CASSLSGGAHDTQYF. As DNA, the CDR3 is TGTGCCAGCAGCCTCAGCGGGGGGGCCCACGATACGCAGTATTTT.

The rearrangement uses TRBV19 and TRBJ1-2, with 9 bases matching TRBD1. With V trimmed by 1 base and J by 8 bases, 5 bases remained unmatched. In germline, CDR1 is LNHDA, CDR2 SQIVND (reference sequence). The CDR3 is 14 residues long. DNA for the CDR3: TGTGCCAGTAGTATAGGCGGGACAGGGTACGGCTACACCTTC. Its protein is CASSIGGTGYGYTF.

This chain links TRBV6-4 with TRBJ2-7; D is ambiguous. CDR3 length: 13 amino acids. V dropped 7 bases and J dropped 3 bases, with 13 bases sitting between them. Germline V CDR1 and CDR2: MRHNA, SNTAGT. DNA for the CDR3: TGTGCCAGCACCCCGACTTTCCTCTACGAGCAGTACTTC. Protein: CASTPTFLYEQYF.

The rearrangement links TRBV5-6 to TRBJ1-2, with D possibly being TRBD1 (6 bases). The CDR3 covers 13 residues. The ends were cut back, 1 base at V and 6 bases at J, with 10 bases in the middle. Per the germline V gene, CDR1 is SGHDT and CDR2 is YYEEEE. In nucleotides, the CDR3 is TGTGCCAGCAGCTTGACAGGGACGAATGGCTACACCTTC. Amino acid sequence: CASSLTGTNGYTF.

The CDR3 bases are TGTGCCAGCAGCGACCTTTCAGGGGTCCCTGAAGCTTTCTTT. It yields the protein CASSDLSGVPEAFF. V gene TRBV6-6 combines with J gene TRBJ1-1; the D gene is possibly TRBD1 (6 bases). The germline V gene encodes CDR1 MNHNY and CDR2 SVGAGI (reference sequence). Between the trimmed V and J ends, which lost 6 bases and 6 bases, there was a span of 17 bases. This CDR3 has 14 residues.

This clone was counted only a few times. The chain couples TRBV5-1 to TRBJ2-7; no definite D call. The germline CDR1 and CDR2 sequences are SGHRS and YFSETQ. CDR3 size: 14 residues. Deletions cut 0 bases from V and 0 bases from J, with 7 bases between. The CDR3 region has the DNA TGCGCCAGCAGCTTGGCGGAGAGCTCCTACGAGCAGTACTTC. It codes for CASSLAESSYEQYF.

The V gene is TRBV5-8, the J gene TRBJ1-3, with TRBD1 matching 7 bases. The CDR3 is made up of 17 amino acids. From germline, CDR1 is SGHTS and CDR2 YDEGEE. Germline trimming cut 4 bases from V and 4 bases from J; bases unmatched to any gene: 14. The chain's CDR3 is CASSPQDRVVGGNTIYF. CDR3 nucleotides: TGTGCCAGCAGCCCCCAAGACAGGGTTGTCGGAGGAAACACCATATATTTT.

J is TRBJ1-4 and V is TRBV4-1; D gene uncertain. Germline V lookup: CDR1 MGHRA, CDR2 YSYEKL. The CDR3 spans 14 residues. The V end lost 0 bases, the J end lost 8 bases, and 10 bases lay between the germline ends. CDR3 sequence: CASSQEEGWEKLFF. The CDR3 DNA reads TGCGCCAGCAGCCAAGAGGAGGGCTGGGAAAAACTGTTTTTT.

For this clone: An end of the junction does not agree with germline; a read error may underlie this. V usage is TRBV6-5 and J usage is TRBJ1-2; D call uncertain. The CDR3 covers 10 residues. Germline V gives CDR1 MNHEY, CDR2 SVGAGI. The CDR3 region is CASTSLRPFF. CDR3 DNA sequence: TGTGCCAGCACCTCCCTGCGTCCCTTCTTC.

This chain uses TRBV29-1 with TRBJ1-3; D possibly corresponds to TRBD1 (6 bases). Germline CDR1 reads SQVTM; CDR2 reads ANQGSEA. The CDR3 has 19 amino acids. Trimming left V 0 bases short and J 4 bases short, with 25 bases between. The CDR3 sequence: CSVEDPDSAGVGGGNTIYF. The CDR3 coding sequence is TGCAGCGTTGAAGATCCGGACAGTGCCGGCGTGGGGGGGGGAAACACCATATATTTT.

The genes are TRBV5-4 and TRBJ1-1, with D uncertain. Germline CDR1 reads SGHNT; CDR2 reads YYREEE (reference sequence). V dropped 4 bases and J dropped 0 bases, with 7 bases sitting between them. The CDR3 covers 13 residues. CDR3 loop: CASSLGVNTEAFF. CDR3 DNA: TGTGCCAGCAGCCTTGGAGTGAACACTGAAGCTTTCTTT.

V usage is TRBV30 and J usage is TRBJ1-1; D is ambiguous. V was clipped by 3 bases and J by 4 bases, with 6 bases between them. In germline, CDR1 is GTSNPN, CDR2 SVGIG (reference sequence). This CDR3 spans 11 amino acids. This CDR3 reads CAWSPVTEAFF. The CDR3 coding sequence is TGTGCCTGGAGCCCCGTCACTGAAGCTTTCTTT. Based on the CDR3 plus reference TRBV30 and TRBJ1-1, the full variable domain is SQTIHQWPATLVQPVGSPLSLECTVEGTSNPNLYWYRQAAGRGLQLLFYSVGIGQISSEVPQNLSASRPQDRQFILSSKKLLLSDSGFYLCAWSPVTEAFFGQGTRLTVV.